This T cell receptor (beta chain) was identified in a study of Ad26.COV2.S vaccination and SARS-CoV-2 variants. Here immunoSEQ multiplex PCR was the method, and the copy in TCRdb shows in-frame clones only, minus some. The sample yields around 450,000 clones, 75% to 90% seen once. With 0 bases clipped from V and 0 bases from J, the junction kept 13 bases outside the gene matches. The V gene's germline CDR1 is SGHRS and CDR2 YFSETQ. The CDR3 contains 20 residues. Treatment indicated: around 19 received Ad26.COV2.S at low or high dose, single or two shots; about 5 received placebo; per-sample allocation not given. All samples were drawn on day 63, counting from the first vaccine or placebo injection. The vaccine delivered Wuhan-strain SARS-CoV-2 spike through an Ad26 vector.

The rearrangement links TRBV5-1 to TRBJ2-3; 10 bases fit TRBD2. The sequence came from a person aged 18-65 years who received the Ad26.COV2.S COVID-19 vaccine or a placebo. The material sequenced was peripheral blood, taken in a trial of Ad26.COV2.S vaccine versus placebo. The chain's CDR3 is CASSLERLAGGISSTDTQYF. The CDR3 DNA reads as TGCGCCAGCAGCTTGGAAAGGTTAGCGGGAGGCATTTCTAGCACAGATACGCAGTATTTT.